The TCR beta chain described here comes from a study of shared clonotypes between healthy human individuals. Repertoires were generated with immunoSEQ multiplex PCR, while TCRdb's copy carries only in-frame clones and drops some. The top ten hold more than 0.35% of the sample, which has 2 million to 3 million clones, over 85% seen once. Germline V lookup: CDR1 LGHNA, CDR2 YNFKEQ. Trimming left V 5 bases short and J 3 bases short, with 16 bases between. The CDR3 sequence is 15 residues long. This clone was seen once. The clonotype originates from a man between 18 and 29 years old in good health. Some clones in this sample may be carry-over from other donors' samples. The material sequenced was naive CD4+ T cells from PBMCs. Subset of the sample: CD45RA+ positively selected. V is TRBV4-2 and J is TRBJ2-5; D may match TRBD1 or TRBD2 (5 bases each). The chain's CDR3 is CASSLGTDLKETQYF. The CDR3 coding sequence is TGTGCCAGCAGCTTGGGGACGGACCTCAAAGAGACCCAGTACTTC.